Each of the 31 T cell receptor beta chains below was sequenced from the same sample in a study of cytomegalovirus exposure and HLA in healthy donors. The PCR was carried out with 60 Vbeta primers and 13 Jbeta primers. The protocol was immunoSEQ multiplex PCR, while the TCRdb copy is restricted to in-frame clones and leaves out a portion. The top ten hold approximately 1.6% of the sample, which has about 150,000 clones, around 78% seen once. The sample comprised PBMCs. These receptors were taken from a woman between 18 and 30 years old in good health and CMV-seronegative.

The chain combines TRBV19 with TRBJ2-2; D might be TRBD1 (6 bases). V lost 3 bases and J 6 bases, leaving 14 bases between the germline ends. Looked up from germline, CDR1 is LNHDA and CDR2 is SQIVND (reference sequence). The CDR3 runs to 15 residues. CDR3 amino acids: CASSMSQGWPGELFF. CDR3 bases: TGTGCCAGTAGTATGAGCCAGGGGTGGCCCGGGGAGCTGTTTTTT.

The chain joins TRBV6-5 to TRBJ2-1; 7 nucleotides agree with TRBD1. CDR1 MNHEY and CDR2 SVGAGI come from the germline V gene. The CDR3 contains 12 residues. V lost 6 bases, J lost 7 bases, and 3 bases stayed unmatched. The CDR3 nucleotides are TGTGCCAGCAGGGCCAGGGGGAATGAGCAGTTCTTC. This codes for CASRARGNEQFF.

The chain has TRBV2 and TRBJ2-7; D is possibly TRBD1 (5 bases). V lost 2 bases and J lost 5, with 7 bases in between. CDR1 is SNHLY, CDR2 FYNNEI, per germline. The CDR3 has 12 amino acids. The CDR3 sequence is CASSEQGDEQYV. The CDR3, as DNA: TGTGCCAGCAGTGAACAGGGCGACGAGCAGTACGTC.

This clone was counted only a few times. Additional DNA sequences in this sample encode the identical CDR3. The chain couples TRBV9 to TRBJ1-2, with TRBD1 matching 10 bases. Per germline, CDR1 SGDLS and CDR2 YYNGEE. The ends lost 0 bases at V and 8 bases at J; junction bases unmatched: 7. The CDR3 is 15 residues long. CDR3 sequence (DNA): TGTGCCAGCAGCGTAGGGGACAGGGGCGGTTACGGCTACACCTTC. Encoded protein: CASSVGDRGGYGYTF.

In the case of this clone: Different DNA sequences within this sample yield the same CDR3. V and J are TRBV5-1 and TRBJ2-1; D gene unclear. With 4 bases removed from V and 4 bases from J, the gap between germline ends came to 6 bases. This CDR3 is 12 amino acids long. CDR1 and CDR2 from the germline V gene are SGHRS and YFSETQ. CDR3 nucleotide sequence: TGCGCCAGCAGCCGAGATTACAATGAGCAGTTCTTC. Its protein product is CASSRDYNEQFF.

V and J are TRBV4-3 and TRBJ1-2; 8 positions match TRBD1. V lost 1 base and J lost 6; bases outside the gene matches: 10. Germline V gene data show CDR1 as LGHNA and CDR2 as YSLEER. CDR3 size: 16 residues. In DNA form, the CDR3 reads TGCGCCAGCAGCCAAGTCCAAGGACAGGGTCTGGATGGCTACACCTTC. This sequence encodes CASSQVQGQGLDGYTF.

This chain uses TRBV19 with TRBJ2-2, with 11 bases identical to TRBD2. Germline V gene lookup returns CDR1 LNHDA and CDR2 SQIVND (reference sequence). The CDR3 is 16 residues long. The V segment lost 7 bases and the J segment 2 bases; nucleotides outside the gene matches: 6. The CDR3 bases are TGTGCCAGTATTAAGACTAGCGGGACAAACACCGGGGAGCTGTTTTTT. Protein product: CASIKTSGTNTGELFF.

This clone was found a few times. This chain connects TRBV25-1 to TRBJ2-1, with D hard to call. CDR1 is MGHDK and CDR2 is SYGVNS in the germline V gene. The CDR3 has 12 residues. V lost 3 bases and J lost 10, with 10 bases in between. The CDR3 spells CASSDYLGEQFF. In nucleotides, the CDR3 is TGTGCCAGCAGTGACTACCTCGGGGAGCAGTTCTTC.

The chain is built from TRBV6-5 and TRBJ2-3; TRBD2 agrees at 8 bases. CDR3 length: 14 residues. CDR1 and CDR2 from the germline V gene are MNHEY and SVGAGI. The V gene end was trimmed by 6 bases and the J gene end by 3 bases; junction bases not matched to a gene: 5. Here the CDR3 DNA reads TGTGCCAGCAGCTTCGGACTAGCAACAGATACGCAGTATTTT. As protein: CASSFGLATDTQYF.

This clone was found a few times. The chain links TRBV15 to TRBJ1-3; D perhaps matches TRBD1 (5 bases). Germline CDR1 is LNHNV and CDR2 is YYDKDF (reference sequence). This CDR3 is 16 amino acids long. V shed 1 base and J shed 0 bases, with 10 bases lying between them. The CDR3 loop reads CATSRGGAGSGNTIYF. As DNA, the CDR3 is TGTGCCACCAGCAGAGGTGGGGCAGGCTCTGGAAACACCATATATTTT.

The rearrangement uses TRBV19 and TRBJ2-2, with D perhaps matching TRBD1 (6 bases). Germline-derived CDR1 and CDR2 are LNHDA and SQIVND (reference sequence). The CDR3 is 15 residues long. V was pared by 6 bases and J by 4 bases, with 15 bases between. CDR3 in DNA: TGTGCCAGTAGGCCCCTTAGAGGGGGCACCGGGGAGCTGTTTTTT. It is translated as CASRPLRGGTGELFF.

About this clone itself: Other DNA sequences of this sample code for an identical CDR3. The DNA for the CDR3 is TGTGCCAGCAGCTTAAGGGGCTCTGGGGCCAACGTCCTGACTTTC. It is translated as CASSLRGSGANVLTF. The chain employs TRBV11-3 and TRBJ2-6; D is perhaps TRBD1 (5 bases). Trimming took off 2 bases at V and 0 bases at J, with 5 bases between the two ends. This CDR3 has 15 residues. Germline CDR1 is SGHNT and CDR2 is YENEEA.

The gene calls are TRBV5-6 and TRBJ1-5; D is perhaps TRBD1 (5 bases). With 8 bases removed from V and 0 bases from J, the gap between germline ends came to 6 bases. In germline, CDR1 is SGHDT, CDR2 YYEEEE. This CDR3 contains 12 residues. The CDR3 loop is CASQGSNQPQHF. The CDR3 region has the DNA TGTGCCAGTCAGGGTAGCAATCAGCCCCAGCATTTT.

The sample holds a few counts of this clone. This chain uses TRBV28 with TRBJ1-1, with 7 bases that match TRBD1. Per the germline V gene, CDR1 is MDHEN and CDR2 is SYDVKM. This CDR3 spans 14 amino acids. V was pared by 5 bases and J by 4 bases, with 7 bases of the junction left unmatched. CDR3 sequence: CASSPTGIRTEAFF. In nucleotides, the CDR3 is TGTGCCAGCAGTCCGACAGGGATACGCACTGAAGCTTTCTTT.

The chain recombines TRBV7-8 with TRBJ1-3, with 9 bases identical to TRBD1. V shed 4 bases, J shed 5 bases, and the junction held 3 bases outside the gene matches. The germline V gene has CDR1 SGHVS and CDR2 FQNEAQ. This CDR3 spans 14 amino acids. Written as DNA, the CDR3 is TGTGCCAGCAGCTATGGGACAGGGCGAAACACCATATATTTT. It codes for CASSYGTGRNTIYF.

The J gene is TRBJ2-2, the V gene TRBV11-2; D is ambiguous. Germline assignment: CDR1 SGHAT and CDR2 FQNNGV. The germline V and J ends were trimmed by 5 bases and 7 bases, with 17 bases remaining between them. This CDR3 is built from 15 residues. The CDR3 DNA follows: TGTGCCAGCAGCCCCCCTGGGCAGCCGAACGGGGAGCTGTTTTTT. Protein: CASSPPGQPNGELFF.

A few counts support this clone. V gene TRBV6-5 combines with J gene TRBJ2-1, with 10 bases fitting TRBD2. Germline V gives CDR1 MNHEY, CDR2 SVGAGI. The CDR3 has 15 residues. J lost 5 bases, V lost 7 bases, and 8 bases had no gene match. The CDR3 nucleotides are TGTGCCAGCAAAAGATGGACTAGCGGAAACAATGAGCAGTTCTTC. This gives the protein CASKRWTSGNNEQFF.

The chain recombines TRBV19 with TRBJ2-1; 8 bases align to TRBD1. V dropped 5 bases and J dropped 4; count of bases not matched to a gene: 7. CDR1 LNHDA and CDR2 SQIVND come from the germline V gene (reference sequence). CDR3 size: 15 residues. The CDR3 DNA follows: TGTGCCAGTAGTGAGGACAGGGTCGCTTACAATGAGCAGTTCTTC. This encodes CASSEDRVAYNEQFF. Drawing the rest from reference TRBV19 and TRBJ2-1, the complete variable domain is DGGITQSPKYLFRKEGQNVTLSCEQNLNHDAMYWYRQDPGQGLRLIYYSQIVNDFQKGDIAEGYSVSREKKESFPLTVTSAQKNPTAFYLCASSEDRVAYNEQFFGPGTRLTVL.

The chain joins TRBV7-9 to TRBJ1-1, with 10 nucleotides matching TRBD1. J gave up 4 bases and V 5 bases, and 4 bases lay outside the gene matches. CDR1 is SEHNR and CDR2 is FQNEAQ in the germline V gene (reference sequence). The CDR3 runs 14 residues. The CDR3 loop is CASSLRTGGTEAFF. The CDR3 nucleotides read TGTGCCAGCAGCCTACGGACAGGGGGCACTGAAGCTTTCTTT.

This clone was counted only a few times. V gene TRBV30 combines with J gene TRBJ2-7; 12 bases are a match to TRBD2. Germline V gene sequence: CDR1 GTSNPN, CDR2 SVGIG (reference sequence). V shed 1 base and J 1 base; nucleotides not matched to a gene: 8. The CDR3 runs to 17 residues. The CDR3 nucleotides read TGTGCCTGGAGTGGGGCACGTGGACTAGCGGGATCCTACGAGCAGTACGTC. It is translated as CAWSGARGLAGSYEQYV.

The CDR3 bases are TGCGCCAGCAGCCAAGGAAGGGGGGGGTCCTACAATGAGCAGTTCTTC. Translation gives CASSQGRGGSYNEQFF. This chain joins TRBV4-1 and TRBJ2-1, with D tentatively TRBD2 (7 bases). From germline, CDR1 is MGHRA and CDR2 YSYEKL. Between the trimmed V and J ends, which lost 1 base and 1 base, there was a span of 11 bases. There are 16 residues in the CDR3.

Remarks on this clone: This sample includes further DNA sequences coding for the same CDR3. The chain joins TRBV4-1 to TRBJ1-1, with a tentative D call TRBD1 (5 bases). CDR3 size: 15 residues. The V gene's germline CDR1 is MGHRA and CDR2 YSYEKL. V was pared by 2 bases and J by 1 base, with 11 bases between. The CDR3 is CASSQPTASNTEAFF. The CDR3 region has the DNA TGCGCCAGCAGCCAACCGACAGCTTCGAACACTGAAGCTTTCTTT.

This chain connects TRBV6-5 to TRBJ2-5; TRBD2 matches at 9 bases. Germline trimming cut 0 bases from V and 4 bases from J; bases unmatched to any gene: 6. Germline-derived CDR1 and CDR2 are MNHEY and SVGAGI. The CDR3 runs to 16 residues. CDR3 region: CASSYSEREEGETQYF. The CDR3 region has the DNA TGTGCCAGCAGTTACTCGGAGCGGGAGGAAGGAGAGACCCAGTACTTC.

The CDR3 here is CASSPRRGHLSDYGYTF. CDR3 coding DNA: TGTGCCAGCTCACCACGCAGGGGGCACCTATCGGACTATGGCTACACCTTC. The chain recombines TRBV18 with TRBJ1-2; 8 bases match TRBD1. After removal of 1 base from V and 3 bases from J, the junction contained 10 bases not matched to a gene. Per germline, CDR1 KGHSH and CDR2 LQKENI. CDR3 size: 17 residues.

CDR3 coding DNA: TGTGCCAGCAGCTTAGTCGGGAGGGCCACCGGGGAGCTGTTTTTT. This gives the protein CASSLVGRATGELFF. V gene TRBV11-3 combines with J gene TRBJ2-2, with 8 nucleotides matching TRBD2. The CDR3 sequence is 15 residues long. Trimming removed 1 base from V and 4 bases from J; junction bases left unmatched: 2. CDR1 SGHNT and CDR2 YENEEA come from the germline V gene.

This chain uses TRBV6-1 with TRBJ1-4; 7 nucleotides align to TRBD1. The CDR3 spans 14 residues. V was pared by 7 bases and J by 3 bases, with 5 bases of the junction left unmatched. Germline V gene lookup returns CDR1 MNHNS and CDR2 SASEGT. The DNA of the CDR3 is TGTGCCAGCAAGTTGGGACAGCCTAATGAAAAACTGTTTTTT. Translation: CASKLGQPNEKLFF.

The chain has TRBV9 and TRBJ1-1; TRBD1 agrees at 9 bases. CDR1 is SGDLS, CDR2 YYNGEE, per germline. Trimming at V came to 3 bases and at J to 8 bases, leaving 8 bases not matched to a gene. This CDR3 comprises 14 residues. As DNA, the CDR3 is TGTGCCAGCAGCGCTCAACCCGGACAGGGGGAAGCTTTCTTT. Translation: CASSAQPGQGEAFF. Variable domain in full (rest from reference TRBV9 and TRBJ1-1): DSGVTQTPKHLITATGQRVTLRCSPRSGDLSVYWYQQSLDQGLQFLIQYYNGEERAKGNILERFSAQQFPDLHSELNLSSLELGDSALYFCASSAQPGQGEAFFGQGTRLTVV.

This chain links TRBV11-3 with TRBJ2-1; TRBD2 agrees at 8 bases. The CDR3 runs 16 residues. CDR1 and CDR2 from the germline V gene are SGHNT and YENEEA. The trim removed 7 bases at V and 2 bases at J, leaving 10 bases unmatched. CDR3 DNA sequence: TGTGCCAGCATTAGCAGCGGGAGTAGGGCCTACAATGAGCAGTTCTTC. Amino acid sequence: CASISSGSRAYNEQFF. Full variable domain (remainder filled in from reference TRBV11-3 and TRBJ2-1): EAGVVQSPRYKIIEKKQPVAFWCNPISGHNTLYWYLQNLGQGPELLIRYENEEAVDDSQLPKDRFSAERLKGVDSTLKIQPAELGDSAVYLCASISSGSRAYNEQFFGPGTRLTVL.

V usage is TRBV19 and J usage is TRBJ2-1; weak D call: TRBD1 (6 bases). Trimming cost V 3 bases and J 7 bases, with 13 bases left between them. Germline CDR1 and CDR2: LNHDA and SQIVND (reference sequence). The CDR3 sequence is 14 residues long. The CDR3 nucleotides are TGTGCCAGTAGTATTACTCACAGGGAAAATGAGCAGTTCTTC. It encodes CASSITHRENEQFF. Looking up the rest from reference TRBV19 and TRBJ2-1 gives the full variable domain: DGGITQSPKYLFRKEGQNVTLSCEQNLNHDAMYWYRQDPGQGLRLIYYSQIVNDFQKGDIAEGYSVSREKKESFPLTVTSAQKNPTAFYLCASSITHRENEQFFGPGTRLTVL.

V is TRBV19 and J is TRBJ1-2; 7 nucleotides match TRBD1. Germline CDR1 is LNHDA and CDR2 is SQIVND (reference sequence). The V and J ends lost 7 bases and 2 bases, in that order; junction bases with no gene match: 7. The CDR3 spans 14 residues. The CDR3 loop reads CASTPGQMNYGYTF. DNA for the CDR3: TGTGCCAGTACCCCGGGACAGATGAACTATGGCTACACCTTC.

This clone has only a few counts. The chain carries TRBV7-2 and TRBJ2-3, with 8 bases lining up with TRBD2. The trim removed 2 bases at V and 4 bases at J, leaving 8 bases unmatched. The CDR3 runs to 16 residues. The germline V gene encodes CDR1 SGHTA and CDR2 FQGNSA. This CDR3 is CASSLTGGRRADTQYF. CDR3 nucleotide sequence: TGTGCCAGCAGCTTAACGGGGGGGCGCCGGGCAGATACGCAGTATTTT.